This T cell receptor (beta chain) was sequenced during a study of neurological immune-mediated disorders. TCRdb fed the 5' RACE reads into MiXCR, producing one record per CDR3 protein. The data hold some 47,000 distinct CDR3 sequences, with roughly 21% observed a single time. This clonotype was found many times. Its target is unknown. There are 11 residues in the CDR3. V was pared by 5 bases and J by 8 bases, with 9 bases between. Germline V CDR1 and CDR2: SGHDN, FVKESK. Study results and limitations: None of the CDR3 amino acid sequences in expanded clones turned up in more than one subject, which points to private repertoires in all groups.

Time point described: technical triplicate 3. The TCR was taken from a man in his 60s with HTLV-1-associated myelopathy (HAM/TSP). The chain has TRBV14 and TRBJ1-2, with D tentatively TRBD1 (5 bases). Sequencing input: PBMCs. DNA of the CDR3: TGTGCCAGCAGCGGGGGGGACGGCTACACCTTC. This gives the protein CASSGGDGYTF. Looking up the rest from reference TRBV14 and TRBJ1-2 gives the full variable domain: EAGVTQFPSHSVIEKGQTVTLRCDPISGHDNLYWYRRVMGKEIKFLLHFVKESKQDESGMPNNRFLAERTGGTYSTLKVQPAELEDSGVYFCASSGGDGYTFGSGTRLTVV.